This T cell receptor beta chain was recovered during a study of glioma-infiltrating T cells after dendritic cell vaccination. This CDR3 has 14 amino acids. This clone was detected a few times. Primers: 60 V beta forward and 13 J beta reverse. Using immunoSEQ multiplex PCR, the repertoire was profiled, and TCRdb retains in-frame clones only, with some absent. Of 90,000 to 100,000 clones in the sample, roughly 83% were seen once. Sequencing was performed on blood, taken before dendritic cell vaccination. The receptor's source is a human donor with glioblastoma. The gene calls are TRBV21-1 and TRBJ2-7; TRBD1, as called in the table, went unchecked against the DNA. TRBV21-1 is a listed pseudogene. The CDR3 here is CASPTGQGFYEQYF. In nucleotides, the CDR3 is TGTGCCAGCCCGACTGGACAGGGTTTCTACGAGCAGTACTTC.